This passage covers 21 T cell receptor beta chains from one sample sequenced in a study of T cells in Graves' hyperthyroidism and ophthalmopathy. Amplification targeted TCR beta CDR3 regions from RNA transcripts. With the HTBI primer set, the TCR CDR3 went through a first round of RT-PCR. TCRdb passed the multiplex PCR reads through MiXCR, listing each CDR3 protein once. This sample has nearly 600,000 distinct CDR3 sequences; approximately 15% occur once, and the top ten carry roughly 7.1%. Sequenced: blood. The receptors were gathered from a woman aged 18-29 years with Graves' ophthalmopathy.

This clonotype was counted ten times or more. J is TRBJ2-7 and V is TRBV28, with 7 bases matching TRBD1. With 7 bases clipped from V and 0 bases from J, the junction kept 6 bases outside the gene matches. CDR1 is MDHEN, CDR2 SYDVKM, per germline. This CDR3 spans 14 amino acids. CDR3 sequence reads: CASNKGQSSYEQYF. The CDR3 nucleotides read TGTGCCAGCAATAAGGGACAGAGCTCCTACGAGCAGTACTTC.

This clonotype appeared a few times. The V call is TRBV7-2, the J call TRBJ2-2; 11 nucleotides match TRBD2. With 5 bases clipped from V and 5 bases from J, the junction kept 10 bases outside the gene matches. This CDR3 contains 17 residues. CDR1 is SGHTA, CDR2 FQGNSA, per germline. The CDR3 protein is CASSPRRLAGGTGELFF. The CDR3 bases are TGTGCCAGCAGCCCCCGTCGGCTAGCGGGAGGTACCGGGGAGCTGTTTTTT.

The chain recombines TRBV7-9 with TRBJ2-7; 11 nucleotides align to TRBD2. CDR1 is SEHNR and CDR2 is FQNEAQ in the germline V gene (reference sequence). The CDR3 consists of 15 residues. J lost 5 bases, V lost 4 bases, and 7 bases had no gene match. The CDR3 coding sequence is TGTGCCAGCAGCTCTATAGCGGGAGGGCCGGACGAGCAGTACTTC. Encoded protein: CASSSIAGGPDEQYF.

This clonotype was detected many times. V gene TRBV27 combines with J gene TRBJ1-1, with 7 bases identical to TRBD1. Germline V CDR1 and CDR2: MNHEY, SMNVEV (reference sequence). Trimming took 4 bases from V and 1 from J; bases not matched to a gene: 6. The CDR3 contains 15 residues. CDR3 in amino acids: CASSSRQGSNTEAFF. CDR3 coding DNA: TGTGCCAGCAGTTCCCGACAGGGCTCGAACACTGAAGCTTTCTTT.

This chain links TRBV20-1 with TRBJ1-2; 10 bases map to TRBD1. Germline lookup yields CDR1 DFQATT and CDR2 SNEGSKA (reference sequence). CDR3 length: 14 amino acids. Losses at the gene ends were 2 bases for V and 4 bases for J; bases not matched to a gene: 4. CDR3 coding DNA: TGCAGTGCTAGAAGCCGGGACAGGGGCTATGGCTACACCTTC. Its translation: CSARSRDRGYGYTF.

This clonotype has more than one count but fewer than ten. The chain combines TRBV19 with TRBJ2-5, with TRBD1 matching over 10 bases. V shed 6 bases, J shed 5 bases, and the junction held 6 bases outside the gene matches. Germline CDR1 LNHDA, CDR2 SQIVND (reference sequence). The CDR3 is 14 amino acids. CDR3 in DNA: TGTGCCAGTAGGCGACAGGGGGCTCGGGAGACCCAGTACTTC. It specifies CASRRQGARETQYF.

At least ten counts were recorded for this clonotype. The genes are TRBV30 and TRBJ1-1; tentatively, D is TRBD1 (5 bases). The CDR3 is made up of 11 amino acids. Trimming cost V 0 bases and J 7 bases, with 6 bases left between them. Germline values: CDR1 GTSNPN, CDR2 SVGIG (reference sequence). DNA for the CDR3: TGTGCCTGGAGTGTACAGGTTGAAGCTTTCTTT. Translated: CAWSVQVEAFF. Drawing the rest from reference TRBV30 and TRBJ1-1, the complete variable domain is SQTIHQWPATLVQPVGSPLSLECTVEGTSNPNLYWYRQAAGRGLQLLFYSVGIGQISSEVPQNLSASRPQDRQFILSSKKLLLSDSGFYLCAWSVQVEAFFGQGTRLTVV.

In this sample, this clonotype turned up a few times. V gene TRBV19 combines with J gene TRBJ1-5, with D possibly being TRBD1 (5 bases). With 3 bases removed from V and 4 bases from J, the gap between germline ends came to 16 bases. The CDR3 consists of 16 residues. Germline V CDR1 and CDR2: LNHDA, SQIVND (reference sequence). The CDR3 loop is CASSIPGRGRNQPQHF. CDR3 DNA: TGTGCCAGTAGTATCCCCGGGAGGGGTAGAAATCAGCCCCAGCATTTT.

This sequence joins TRBV12-3 or TRBV12-4 and TRBJ1-6; 8 bases align to TRBD1. The V and J ends lost 7 bases and 10 bases, in that order; junction bases with no gene match: 9. The CDR3 length is 14 residues. For the CDR3, the DNA is TGTGCCAGCACCCGACAGGGGAGGGGATCACCCCTCCACTTT. Translated, it gives CASTRQGRGSPLHF.

In its sample, this clonotype was seen many times. V and J are TRBV6-6 and TRBJ2-3, with 10 nucleotides matching TRBD1. With V trimmed by 2 bases and J by 2 bases, 10 bases remained unmatched. CDR1 MNHNY and CDR2 SVGAGI come from the germline V gene (reference sequence). CDR3 length: 18 amino acids. CDR3 sequence: CASSYRPLDRGPTDTQYF. CDR3 sequence (DNA): TGTGCCAGCAGTTACCGTCCCTTAGACAGGGGGCCCACAGATACGCAGTATTTT.

This clonotype appeared a few times. The chain has TRBV5-8 and TRBJ2-7, with D maybe TRBD2 (6 bases). Germline V gene data show CDR1 as SGHTS and CDR2 as YDEGEE. The ends were cut back, 4 bases at V and 9 bases at J, with 8 bases in the middle. This CDR3 region has 10 residues. This CDR3 is CASSPGVQYF. CDR3 coding DNA: TGTGCCAGCAGCCCGGGGGTGCAGTACTTC.

This clonotype was counted at least ten times. The gene calls are TRBV20-1 and TRBJ2-7; no clear D. The CDR3 totals 12 residues. The germline V gene encodes CDR1 DFQATT and CDR2 SNEGSKA (reference sequence). V gave up 4 bases and J gave up 0 bases, with 7 bases separating them. The CDR3: CSATGNSYEQYF. CDR3 sequence (DNA): TGCAGTGCTACCGGAAACTCCTACGAGCAGTACTTC.

This clonotype was seen a few times. V and J are TRBV12-3 or TRBV12-4 and TRBJ2-2, with D possibly being TRBD2 (6 bases). The CDR3 spans 13 residues. V lost 8 bases, J lost 6 bases, and 13 bases lay in between. The CDR3 DNA sequence: TGTGCCAGCGACGGGAGAATTCCCGGGGAGCTGTTTTTT. Its translation: CASDGRIPGELFF.

This clonotype was counted ten times or more. The genes are TRBV29-1 and TRBJ2-7; D possibly corresponds to TRBD2 (6 bases). CDR1 SQVTM and CDR2 ANQGSEA come from the germline V gene. V was pared by 3 bases and J by 5 bases, with 14 bases between. The CDR3 is 13 residues long. The CDR3 DNA reads as TGCAGCGTTGATGGAAGGAGGAGGGACGAGCAGTACTTC. Translation gives CSVDGRRRDEQYF.

This clonotype was seen more than once but under ten times. At one end, the junction sequence differs from germline, possibly due to a read error. This chain links TRBV6-1 with TRBJ1-1, with 7 bases that match TRBD1. Germline V CDR1 and CDR2: MNHNS, SASEGT. The CDR3 consists of 15 residues. The CDR3 DNA follows: TGTGCCAGCAGTGATTGGGGACAGTTGAACACTGAAGCTCTCTTT. It encodes CASSDWGQLNTEALF.

This clonotype has a count of ten or more. The V gene is TRBV28, the J gene TRBJ1-6; the match to TRBD1 covers 11 bases. Germline loops: CDR1 MDHEN, CDR2 SYDVKM. The CDR3 loop spans 16 amino acids. Trimming cost V 7 bases and J 10 bases; bases outside gene matches: 12. DNA of the CDR3: TGTGCCAGCATCACCCCGGCGGGACAGGGGGACTCACCCCTCCACTTT. It encodes CASITPAGQGDSPLHF.

A few counts support this clonotype. One end of the junction varies from germline; a read error may be responsible. The chain has TRBV28 and TRBJ2-7; D is perhaps TRBD2 (5 bases). The CDR3 extends over 13 amino acids. Germline V CDR1 and CDR2: MDHEN, SYDVKM. CDR3 loop: CASSPGYGFEQHF. The CDR3, as DNA: TGTGCCAGCAGTCCGGGGTACGGGTTCGAGCAGCACTTC.

This clonotype was detected ten times or more. The rearrangement uses TRBV9 and TRBJ1-1; 10 nucleotides match TRBD1. Germline CDR1 reads SGDLS; CDR2 reads YYNGEE. Losses at the gene ends were 0 bases for V and 5 bases for J; bases not matched to a gene: 7. CDR3 size: 16 residues. The CDR3 coding sequence is TGTGCCAGCAGCGTAGGTACGACAGGGGGCCTTACTGAAGCTTTCTTT. Residues: CASSVGTTGGLTEAFF.

J is TRBJ2-7 and V is TRBV12-5; no reliable D call. Germline lookup yields CDR1 LGHNT and CDR2 FRNRAP. The CDR3 length is 12 residues. Between the trimmed V and J ends, which lost 5 bases and 4 bases, there was a span of 9 bases. The CDR3 region is CASGLDRYEQYF. The CDR3 bases are TGTGCTAGTGGTCTGGACCGGTACGAGCAGTACTTC. The variable domain in full, with the rest retrieved from reference TRBV12-5 and TRBJ2-7, is DARVTQTPRHKVTEMGQEVTMRCQPILGHNTVFWYRQTMMQGLELLAYFRNRAPLDDSGMPKDRFSAEMPDATLATLKIQPSEPRDSAVYFCASGLDRYEQYFGPGTRLTVT.

The CDR3 reads CASRETGSSYEQYF. The DNA of the CDR3 is TGTGCCAGTAGGGAGACAGGGTCATCCTACGAGCAGTACTTC. The chain has TRBV19 and TRBJ2-7; 7 positions agree with TRBD1. The trim removed 6 bases at V and 1 base at J, leaving 6 bases unmatched. Germline V gives CDR1 LNHDA, CDR2 SQIVND (reference sequence). The CDR3 is 14 residues long.

This clonotype was detected many times. V and J are TRBV12-3 or TRBV12-4 and TRBJ2-7, with D tentatively TRBD2 (5 bases). Trimming cost V 5 bases and J 0 bases, with 11 bases left between them. The CDR3 has 14 amino acids. CDR3 sequence: CASSEGRSSYEQYF. As DNA, the CDR3 is TGTGCCAGCAGTGAGGGCAGAAGCTCCTACGAGCAGTACTTC.